Listed below are T cell receptor beta chains from one sample, sequenced in a study of blood T cell repertoires in COVID-19. Only in-frame clones appear in the TCRdb table, and some are missing; sequencing was by immunoSEQ multiplex PCR. The table lists about 200,000 clones, around 78% of them singletons, with 2.5% to 3.5% in the top ten. The sample taken for sequencing was peripheral blood. The receptors come from a woman older than 75 with active or convalescent COVID-19. CDR3s include the opening cysteine and the closing phenylalanine or tryptophan. D genes are given only for firm matches. Where a row states a size, it is once, few, many or the class of an expanded clone; other rows omit it.

d_call: TRBD1; clone_size: -; v_call: TRBV5-1; j_call: TRBJ2-1; cdr3_aa: CASSFAPGTVNEQFF; cdr3_nt: TGCGCCAGCAGCTTCGCCCCCGGGACAGTCAATGAGCAGTTCTTC
d_call: -; clone_size: -; v_call: TRBV12-5; j_call: TRBJ1-1; cdr3_aa: CASGTTGQRAEAFF; cdr3_nt: TGTGCTAGTGGTACGACAGGTCAACGGGCTGAAGCTTTCTTT
d_call: -; clone_size: once; v_call: TRBV4-2; j_call: TRBJ1-5; cdr3_aa: CASSQDVRGLSNQPQHF; cdr3_nt: TGTGCCAGCAGCCAAGATGTTCGGGGACTAAGCAATCAGCCCCAGCATTTT
d_call: TRBD1; clone_size: once; v_call: TRBV5-6; j_call: TRBJ1-2; cdr3_aa: CASSLGTGGSMTNYGYTF; cdr3_nt: TGTGCCAGCAGCTTGGGGACAGGGGGTAGCATGACTAACTATGGCTACACCTTC
d_call: TRBD1; clone_size: -; v_call: TRBV5-1; j_call: TRBJ2-7; cdr3_aa: CASSDPGQGSYEQYF; cdr3_nt: TGCGCCAGCAGCGACCCGGGACAGGGTTCCTACGAGCAGTACTTC
d_call: -; clone_size: few; v_call: TRBV2; j_call: TRBJ2-5; cdr3_aa: CASIGVIGGAAQYF; cdr3_nt: TGTGCCAGCATTGGGGTAATTGGGGGGGCGGCCCAGTACTTC
d_call: -; clone_size: -; v_call: TRBV30; j_call: TRBJ1-2; cdr3_aa: CAWNGPGGYGYTF; cdr3_nt: TGTGCCTGGAATGGCCCGGGAGGGTATGGCTACACCTTC
d_call: TRBD2; clone_size: -; v_call: TRBV2; j_call: TRBJ2-5; cdr3_aa: CASSKGTSAETQYF; cdr3_nt: TGTGCCAGCTCAAAGGGGACTAGCGCGGAGACCCAGTACTTC
d_call: -; clone_size: once; v_call: TRBV9; j_call: TRBJ2-5; cdr3_aa: CASSVGPHQETQYF; cdr3_nt: TGTGCCAGCAGCGTGGGGCCCCACCAAGAGACCCAGTACTTC
d_call: TRBD1; clone_size: -; v_call: TRBV29-1; j_call: TRBJ2-3; cdr3_aa: CSVVNTGANTDTQYF; cdr3_nt: TGCAGCGTTGTTAACACAGGGGCGAACACAGATACGCAGTATTTT
d_call: -; clone_size: -; v_call: TRBV24-1; j_call: TRBJ2-1; cdr3_aa: CATRRGDSNYNEQFF; cdr3_nt: TGTGCCACCAGGAGGGGGGACAGCAACTACAATGAGCAGTTCTTC
d_call: -; clone_size: -; v_call: TRBV28; j_call: TRBJ2-7; cdr3_aa: CASSPLYEQYF; cdr3_nt: TGTGCCAGCAGTCCACTCTACGAGCAGTACTTC
d_call: -; clone_size: -; v_call: TRBV6-2/TRBV6-3; j_call: TRBJ1-3; cdr3_aa: CASSSTESSGNTIYF; cdr3_nt: TGTGCCAGCAGTTCCACCGAGAGCTCTGGAAACACCATATATTTT
d_call: -; clone_size: -; v_call: TRBV5-4; j_call: TRBJ2-1; cdr3_aa: CASSLVGVSYNEQFF; cdr3_nt: TGTGCCAGCAGCTTGGTTGGTGTCAGCTACAATGAGCAGTTCTTC
d_call: TRBD2; clone_size: -; v_call: TRBV6-6; j_call: TRBJ2-1; cdr3_aa: CASRGKTSGANEQFF; cdr3_nt: TGTGCCAGCAGGGGGAAAACTAGCGGGGCAAATGAGCAGTTCTTC
d_call: TRBD2; clone_size: few; v_call: TRBV4-3; j_call: TRBJ2-1; cdr3_aa: CASSQVVRGLAGDNEQFF; cdr3_nt: TGCGCCAGCAGCCAAGTGGTGAGGGGACTAGCGGGGGACAATGAGCAGTTCTTC
d_call: -; clone_size: few; v_call: TRBV6-6; j_call: TRBJ1-2; cdr3_aa: CASRTTGNGVGYGYTF; cdr3_nt: TGTGCCAGCAGGACCACAGGGAACGGCGTAGGCTATGGCTACACCTTC
d_call: -; clone_size: -; v_call: TRBV28; j_call: TRBJ2-2; cdr3_aa: CASSPGTTNTGELFF; cdr3_nt: TGTGCCAGCAGTCCCGGGACAACGAACACCGGGGAGCTGTTTTTT
d_call: -; clone_size: -; v_call: TRBV11-2; j_call: TRBJ1-1; cdr3_aa: CASSLTLMNTEAFF; cdr3_nt: TGTGCCAGCAGCTTGACACTGATGAACACTGAAGCTTTCTTT
d_call: -; clone_size: -; v_call: TRBV7-9; j_call: TRBJ1-1; cdr3_aa: CASRTLNSNTEAFF; cdr3_nt: TGTGCCAGCAGAACTCTAAATTCGAACACTGAAGCTTTCTTT
d_call: -; clone_size: once; v_call: TRBV10-1; j_call: TRBJ1-6; cdr3_aa: CASSESGLPKDSPLHF; cdr3_nt: TGCGCCAGCAGTGAGTCGGGACTCCCTAAAGATTCACCCCTCCACTTT
d_call: -; clone_size: -; v_call: TRBV6-2/TRBV6-3; j_call: TRBJ2-4; cdr3_aa: CASSYPPLSPSDIQYF; cdr3_nt: TGTGCCAGCAGTTACCCCCCCCTAAGCCCAAGTGACATTCAGTACTTC
d_call: TRBD1; clone_size: -; v_call: TRBV5-1; j_call: TRBJ1-2; cdr3_aa: CASSWGQGANYGYTF; cdr3_nt: TGCGCCAGCAGCTGGGGACAGGGGGCGAACTATGGCTACACCTTC
d_call: -; clone_size: -; v_call: TRBV19; j_call: TRBJ1-1; cdr3_aa: CASSDRLNTEAFF; cdr3_nt: TGTGCCAGTAGCGACAGGCTGAACACTGAAGCTTTCTTT
d_call: TRBD1; clone_size: -; v_call: TRBV28; j_call: TRBJ2-7; cdr3_aa: CASSPSRGQGSYEQYF; cdr3_nt: TGTGCCAGCAGCCCAAGCCGGGGACAGGGCTCCTACGAGCAGTACTTC
d_call: -; clone_size: -; v_call: TRBV19; j_call: TRBJ2-3; cdr3_aa: CASSTSQGTWLFDTQYF; cdr3_nt: TGTGCCAGTAGTACCTCACAGGGCACTTGGTTGTTTGATACGCAGTATTTT
d_call: TRBD1; clone_size: -; v_call: TRBV19; j_call: TRBJ1-6; cdr3_aa: CASSAWGTGDSSPLHF; cdr3_nt: TGTGCCAGTAGTGCCTGGGGGACAGGGGACAGTTCACCCCTCCACTTT
d_call: -; clone_size: -; v_call: TRBV6-2/TRBV6-3; j_call: TRBJ2-1; cdr3_aa: CASSRQSYNEQFF; cdr3_nt: TGTGCCAGCAGTCGACAGTCCTACAATGAGCAGTTCTTC
d_call: -; clone_size: -; v_call: TRBV5-1; j_call: TRBJ2-2; cdr3_aa: CASSLGTNTGELFF; cdr3_nt: TGCGCCAGCAGCTTGGGGACAAACACCGGGGAGCTGTTTTTT
d_call: -; clone_size: -; v_call: TRBV6-5; j_call: TRBJ2-1; cdr3_aa: CASSYQLAWEQFF; cdr3_nt: TGTGCCAGCAGTTACCAGCTAGCTTGGGAGCAGTTCTTC
d_call: -; clone_size: -; v_call: TRBV5-1; j_call: TRBJ1-1; cdr3_aa: CASSSGLGDLNTEAFF; cdr3_nt: TGCGCCAGCAGCTCCGGTTTAGGGGACTTGAACACGGAAGCTTTCTTT
d_call: -; clone_size: -; v_call: TRBV5-1; j_call: TRBJ1-5; cdr3_aa: CASSPDSPNQPQHF; cdr3_nt: TGCGCCAGCAGCCCGGACAGCCCCAATCAGCCCCAGCATTTT
d_call: -; clone_size: -; v_call: TRBV5-6; j_call: TRBJ2-3; cdr3_aa: CASSGSVTSTDTQYF; cdr3_nt: TGTGCCAGCAGCGGGTCGGTGACTAGCACAGATACGCAGTATTTT
d_call: -; clone_size: -; v_call: TRBV20-1; j_call: TRBJ1-4; cdr3_aa: CSAPEAGPIAF; cdr3_nt: TGCAGTGCCCCTGAGGCGGGACCCATCGCGTTT
d_call: TRBD2; clone_size: -; v_call: TRBV28; j_call: TRBJ2-1; cdr3_aa: CASSALAGAESEQFF; cdr3_nt: TGTGCCAGCAGCGCCCTAGCGGGAGCCGAAAGTGAGCAGTTCTTC
d_call: -; clone_size: -; v_call: TRBV2; j_call: TRBJ1-6; cdr3_aa: CASSREGIDSPLHF; cdr3_nt: TGTGCCAGCAGTAGGGAGGGGATCGATTCACCCCTCCACTTT
d_call: -; clone_size: -; v_call: TRBV27; j_call: TRBJ2-5; cdr3_aa: CASRLTVQGETQYF; cdr3_nt: TGTGCCAGCAGACTTACCGTACAGGGAGAGACCCAGTACTTC
d_call: -; clone_size: few; v_call: TRBV12-3/TRBV12-4; j_call: TRBJ2-4; cdr3_aa: CASMRADIQYF; cdr3_nt: TGTGCCAGCATGCGTGCGGACATTCAGTACTTC